This T cell receptor beta chain was profiled in a study of blood T cell repertoires in COVID-19. This CDR3 region has 14 residues. V lost 3 bases and J 3 bases, leaving 12 bases between the germline ends. The V gene's germline CDR1 is GTSNPN and CDR2 SVGIG (reference sequence). Study processing details: Amplification from reference gene primers served as the basis for estimated nucleated cell counts. Libraries were prepared by immunoSEQ multiplex PCR; TCRdb keeps only in-frame clonotypes and omits some of them. V, J and clone size are those of that table, while D and trimming were read from the DNA. The profile shows hundreds of thousands of clones, about 68% of them singletons. This clone has only a few counts. The sample contains more than one DNA sequence encoding this CDR3.

The sample consisted of peripheral blood. The receptor comes from an elderly woman with acute or convalescent COVID-19. V usage is TRBV30 and J usage is TRBJ1-3; D gene unclear. The chain's CDR3 is CAWSPPKRGNTIYF. The CDR3 DNA follows: TGTGCCTGGAGCCCTCCCAAGCGTGGAAACACCATATATTTT.